The 9 T cell receptor beta chains in this list originate from one sample, sequenced in a study of T cells after yellow fever vaccination. Each CDR3 protein gets one entry after TCRdb re-called the 5' RACE reads with MiXCR. The table records about 150,000 distinct CDR3 sequences, just over 6.5% of them present only once. Sequenced here: CD4+ T cells sorted from PBMCs, sampled 10 days after the yellow fever booster vaccination. The receptors shown here come from a man in his thirties or forties who received the YFV17D yellow fever vaccine.

This clonotype was picked up many times. The chain joins TRBV12-3 or TRBV12-4 to TRBJ1-1; no clear D. V lost 5 bases, J lost 11 bases, and 15 bases lay in between. The CDR3 spans 12 residues. The CDR3 region has the DNA TGTGCCAGCAGTATATACGGATCACGGGCTTTCTTT. This codes for CASSIYGSRAFF.

This clonotype was seen ten or more times. In DNA, the CDR3 is TGCAGCGTTTTACCCCAGAACACTGAAGCTTTCTTT. Its protein product is CSVLPQNTEAFF. This chain uses TRBV29-1 with TRBJ1-1; no firm D call. V was trimmed by 5 bases and J by 1 base, leaving 8 bases between them. The CDR3 runs to 12 residues. CDR1 is SQVTM, CDR2 ANQGSEA, per germline.

This clonotype was counted at least ten times. The chain carries TRBV20-1 and TRBJ2-7; D not resolved. The CDR3 spans 13 residues. The germline CDR1 and CDR2 sequences are DFQATT and SNEGSKA (reference sequence). V was cut by 2 bases and J by 0 bases, with 8 bases left in between. The CDR3 DNA reads TGCAGTGCTAGATGGGGTACCTCCTACGAGCAGTACTTC. This codes for CSARWGTSYEQYF.

Many counts were recorded for this clonotype. This chain links TRBV20-1 with TRBJ2-5; D unresolved. The CDR3 is 15 residues long. Trimming left V 3 bases short and J 5 bases short, with 19 bases between. Germline CDR1 is DFQATT and CDR2 is SNEGSKA (reference sequence). CDR3 sequence reads: CSASYVLALRETQYF. DNA for the CDR3: TGCAGTGCTAGTTACGTTTTGGCCCTAAGGGAGACCCAGTACTTC.

This clonotype was picked up many times. This chain uses TRBV5-1 with TRBJ2-3; 8 bases agree with TRBD1. V gave up 5 bases and J gave up 1 base; unmatched junction bases: 3. Germline values: CDR1 SGHRS, CDR2 YFSETQ. CDR3 length equals 14 residues. In nucleotides, the CDR3 is TGCGCCAGCAGTCAGGGGGCGCGCACAGATACGCAGTATTTT. Translation: CASSQGARTDTQYF. The full variable domain, rest sourced from reference TRBV5-1 and TRBJ2-3, is KAGVTQTPRYLIKTRGQQVTLSCSPISGHRSVSWYQQTPGQGLQFLFEYFSETQRNKGNFPGRFSGRQFSNSRSEMNVSTLELGDSALYLCASSQGARTDTQYFGPGTRLTVL.

This clonotype was recorded a few times. CDR3 in DNA: TGCGCCAGCAGCTGGACTCTCACCACTAGCACAGATACGCAGTATTTT. Protein: CASSWTLTTSTDTQYF. The J gene is TRBJ2-3, the V gene TRBV5-1; D might be TRBD2 (5 bases). Germline loops: CDR1 SGHRS, CDR2 YFSETQ. Trimming took 3 bases from V and 0 from J, leaving 14 bases between them. The CDR3 covers 16 residues.

The table lists this clonotype with many counts. The CDR3 reads CASSDTLAGRDNEQFF. CDR3 DNA: TGCGCCAGCAGCGACACCCTAGCGGGACGAGACAATGAGCAGTTCTTC. The chain couples TRBV5-1 to TRBJ2-1, with 9 bases matching TRBD2. This CDR3 has 16 residues. Trimming took 4 bases from V and 5 from J; bases not matched to a gene: 10. Germline loops: CDR1 SGHRS, CDR2 YFSETQ.

This clonotype was counted between two and nine times. A read error may produce the germline difference seen at one junction end. The gene calls are TRBV7-8 and TRBJ2-1; 8 bases map to TRBD2. Germline V gives CDR1 SGHVS, CDR2 FQNEAQ. CDR3 length: 12 residues. The CDR3 region is CASGLSGSIQLF. The CDR3 region has the DNA TGTGCCAGCGGGTTAAGCGGGAGCATTCAGCTCTTC.

Ten or more counts support this clonotype. The gene calls are TRBV12-3 or TRBV12-4 and TRBJ2-7, with D hard to call. The CDR3 sequence is 14 residues long. V dropped 3 bases and J dropped 4 bases, with 13 bases sitting between them. The CDR3 DNA follows: TGTGCCAGCAGTTTTGGTGCGTCTGGGTACGAGCAGTACTTC. Protein sequence: CASSFGASGYEQYF.